One and the same sample provided the 29 T cell receptor beta chains below, sequenced in a study of shared T cell receptors in the human thymus. The protocol was immunoSEQ multiplex PCR, while the TCRdb copy is restricted to in-frame clones and leaves out a portion. The sample records 600,000 or so clones, 87% being singletons. This same sample was also part of a study on human thymus T cells.

Material for sequencing was thymocytes. The receptors here all came from a boy younger than two with a congenital heart defect.

There are a few counts of this clone. V gene TRBV5-6 combines with J gene TRBJ2-1; D perhaps matches TRBD2 (7 bases). The CDR3 totals 14 residues. V lost 2 bases, J lost 6 bases, and 12 bases lay in between. Germline V gene lookup returns CDR1 SGHDT and CDR2 YYEEEE. CDR3 DNA sequence: TGTGCCAGCAGCTTTCGGGGGGCCTTCAATGAGCAGTTCTTC. It is translated as CASSFRGAFNEQFF.

This chain joins TRBV5-5 and TRBJ1-2; 9 bases line up with TRBD1. J gave up 7 bases and V 4 bases, and 11 bases lay outside the gene matches. CDR1 is SGHKS and CDR2 is YYEKEE in the germline V gene (reference sequence). The CDR3 has 15 residues. CDR3 bases: TGTGCCAGCAGCCGCGTCCCGGGACAGGGAGGTGGCTACACCTTC. Amino acid sequence: CASSRVPGQGGGYTF.

J is TRBJ2-7 and V is TRBV2, with D perhaps matching TRBD2 (6 bases). V was shortened by 1 base and J by 7 bases, with 14 bases between the two germline ends. Germline loops: CDR1 SNHLY, CDR2 FYNNEI. The CDR3 runs 14 residues. The CDR3 DNA follows: TGTGCCAGCAGTGAAGTCGAGGGAGGAGGAGAGCAGTACTTC. It codes for CASSEVEGGGEQYF.

The gene calls are TRBV28 and TRBJ2-7; 7 nucleotides match TRBD2. Unmatched junction bases numbered 7, after V lost 8 bases and J lost 0 bases. CDR1 and CDR2 (germline): MDHEN, SYDVKM. The CDR3 has 14 residues. In DNA, the CDR3 is TGTGCCAGCGGGAGGGACTCAAACTCCTACGAGCAGTACTTC. It is translated as CASGRDSNSYEQYF.

The genes are TRBV5-1 and TRBJ1-2; 8 bases line up with TRBD1. The CDR3 is 21 residues long. Losses at the gene ends were 1 base for V and 3 bases for J; bases not matched to a gene: 23. CDR1 SGHRS and CDR2 YFSETQ come from the germline V gene. The chain's CDR3 is CASSLLSNPGQVNSSHYGYTF. For the CDR3, the DNA is TGCGCCAGCAGCTTGTTGTCGAACCCGGGACAGGTGAATTCCTCCCACTATGGCTACACCTTC.

This chain connects TRBV4-3 to TRBJ1-4; unclear D gene. The CDR3 runs 17 residues. Germline V lookup: CDR1 LGHNA, CDR2 YSLEER. V dropped 0 bases and J dropped 0 bases, with 11 bases sitting between them. This chain's CDR3 is CASSQESSLATNEKLFF. The CDR3 DNA reads as TGCGCCAGCAGCCAAGAAAGCAGTCTAGCAACTAATGAAAAACTGTTTTTT.

The chain is built from TRBV5-4 and TRBJ2-1, with 8 bases fitting TRBD2. Trimming removed 2 bases from V and 9 bases from J; junction bases left unmatched: 7. This CDR3 contains 14 residues. Germline V lookup: CDR1 SGHNT, CDR2 YYREEE (reference sequence). The CDR3 bases are TGTGCCAGCAGCTTAGCGGGGGATTTCGGTGAGCAGTTCTTC. Its translation is CASSLAGDFGEQFF.

The V and J genes are TRBV6-1 and TRBJ1-5, with TRBD1 as a possible D gene (5 bases). The V gene lost 2 bases and the J gene lost 0 bases, with 26 bases spanning the gap. This CDR3 contains 21 residues. Germline-derived CDR1 and CDR2 are MNHNS and SASEGT. The CDR3 DNA reads as TGTGCCAGCAGTGAACTTAACTTGGATACGGGAGGGGAATATAGCAATCAGCCCCAGCATTTT. This encodes CASSELNLDTGGEYSNQPQHF.

This CDR3 reads CASSPTRTSGELESSTDTQYF. DNA of the CDR3: TGTGCCAGCTCACCAACCCGGACTAGCGGGGAGCTTGAATCTAGCACAGATACGCAGTATTTT. This sequence joins TRBV18 and TRBJ2-3; 12 bases are a match to TRBD2. V lost 2 bases to trimming and J lost 0 bases; unmatched junction nucleotides: 15. The CDR3 is 21 residues long. CDR1 and CDR2 from the germline V gene are KGHSH and LQKENI.

V is TRBV11-3 and J is TRBJ2-2; the match to TRBD1 covers 7 bases. V lost 0 bases to trimming and J lost 8 bases; unmatched junction nucleotides: 6. The CDR3 loop spans 15 amino acids. Germline CDR1 reads SGHNT; CDR2 reads YENEEA. CDR3 bases: TGTGCCAGCAGCTTAGAAGCTCCGGGACAGGGGGAGCTGTTTTTT. Encoded protein: CASSLEAPGQGELFF.

The sample holds a few counts of this clone. The chain joins TRBV4-3 to TRBJ1-3, with 7 bases matching TRBD1. In germline, CDR1 is LGHNA, CDR2 YSLEER. This CDR3 is 19 amino acids long. Trimming took 0 bases from V and 0 from J; bases not matched to a gene: 11. CDR3 nucleotides: TGCGCCAGCAGCCAAGAGGGGACGGAGGGGGCAATCTCTGGAAACACCATATATTTT. Amino acid sequence: CASSQEGTEGAISGNTIYF.

The chain joins TRBV19 to TRBJ2-1; no firm D call. The CDR3 is made up of 12 amino acids. Germline values: CDR1 LNHDA, CDR2 SQIVND (reference sequence). The V end lost 3 bases, the J end lost 7 bases, and 7 bases lay between the germline ends. In DNA, the CDR3 is TGTGCCAGTAGTATGGCGACTAATGAGCAGTTCTTC. Translated: CASSMATNEQFF.

This chain uses TRBV2 with TRBJ1-2; D unresolved. The CDR3 totals 12 residues. CDR1 is SNHLY, CDR2 FYNNEI, per germline. V was clipped by 8 bases and J by 5 bases, with 12 bases between them. Written as DNA, the CDR3 is TGTGCCAGCTCTTTGGAGTCGTATGGCTACACCTTC. Encoded protein: CASSLESYGYTF.

This clone came up a few times. The rearrangement joins TRBV6-5 to TRBJ1-3; D gene uncertain. Germline-derived CDR1 and CDR2 are MNHEY and SVGAGI. The V end was cut by 2 bases, the J end by 4 bases, with 15 bases between. CDR3 length: 16 amino acids. The CDR3: CASSYEAPTPGNTIYF. CDR3 sequence (DNA): TGTGCCAGCAGTTACGAGGCCCCAACCCCGGGAAACACCATATATTTT.

This clone showed up just once. The rearrangement links TRBV5-4 to TRBJ1-3; TRBD1 agrees at 7 bases. After removal of 1 base from V and 4 bases from J, the junction contained 8 bases not matched to a gene. The CDR3 is 16 residues long. In germline, CDR1 is SGHNT, CDR2 YYREEE (reference sequence). For the CDR3, the DNA is TGTGCCAGCAGCTTGTTTCGACAGGGAGAAGGAAACACCATATATTTT. Translation: CASSLFRQGEGNTIYF.

The gene calls are TRBV5-1 and TRBJ1-1, with 9 positions matching TRBD1. The CDR3 has 14 residues. Unmatched junction bases numbered 9, after V lost 4 bases and J lost 8 bases. The germline gives CDR1 SGHRS, CDR2 YFSETQ. As DNA, the CDR3 is TGCGCCAGCAGCCCGGGACAGGGACAGCCGGAAGCTTTCTTT. Translating gives CASSPGQGQPEAFF. Looking up the rest from reference TRBV5-1 and TRBJ1-1 gives the full variable domain: KAGVTQTPRYLIKTRGQQVTLSCSPISGHRSVSWYQQTPGQGLQFLFEYFSETQRNKGNFPGRFSGRQFSNSRSEMNVSTLELGDSALYLCASSPGQGQPEAFFGQGTRLTVV.

This chain uses TRBV4-3 with TRBJ2-5; 12 bases are shared with TRBD2. The trim removed 0 bases at V and 2 bases at J, leaving 19 bases unmatched. The CDR3 covers 22 residues. Germline CDR1 is LGHNA and CDR2 is YSLEER. The CDR3 sequence is CASSQDIQLAGGRLWAQETQYF. Here the CDR3 DNA reads TGCGCCAGCAGCCAAGATATTCAGCTAGCGGGGGGGAGATTATGGGCACAAGAGACCCAGTACTTC.

The J gene is TRBJ2-7, the V gene TRBV6-5; 7 nucleotides match TRBD1. The V segment lost 0 bases and the J segment 0 bases; nucleotides outside the gene matches: 2. The germline gives CDR1 MNHEY, CDR2 SVGAGI. CDR3 length equals 15 residues. The CDR3 here is CASSYSRGHSYEQYF. CDR3 bases: TGTGCCAGCAGTTACTCGAGGGGGCACTCCTACGAGCAGTACTTC.

This clone was observed once. The chain is built from TRBV25-1 and TRBJ2-3, with 7 bases matching TRBD2. The V gene end was trimmed by 8 bases and the J gene end by 0 bases; junction bases not matched to a gene: 8. Germline values: CDR1 MGHDK, CDR2 SYGVNS. The CDR3 has 15 residues. CDR3 sequence (DNA): TGTGCCAGCGCCCGGGGGGACTCTAGCACAGATACGCAGTATTTT. It specifies CASARGDSSTDTQYF.

V is TRBV14 and J is TRBJ2-1, with TRBD1 as a possible D gene (5 bases). The germline V gene has CDR1 SGHDN and CDR2 FVKESK. V was trimmed by 2 bases and J by 9 bases, leaving 17 bases between them. CDR3 length equals 15 residues. This CDR3 reads CASSQSFKGFCEQFF. The CDR3 DNA follows: TGTGCCAGCAGCCAAAGCTTCAAGGGGTTCTGTGAGCAGTTCTTC.

V gene TRBV28 combines with J gene TRBJ2-7; maybe TRBD1 (5 bases). Germline V gene data show CDR1 as MDHEN and CDR2 as SYDVKM. The CDR3 runs to 15 residues. The V gene lost 4 bases and the J gene lost 0 bases, with 13 bases spanning the gap. CDR3 DNA: TGTGCCAGCAGTTACCCCAACAGGTTCTCCTACGAGCAGTACTTC. Its translation is CASSYPNRFSYEQYF.

The chain couples TRBV27 to TRBJ2-1; TRBD2 is a possible D gene (5 bases). Germline values: CDR1 MNHEY, CDR2 SMNVEV (reference sequence). V gave up 2 bases and J gave up 0 bases, with 20 bases separating them. This CDR3 spans 19 amino acids. CDR3 sequence: CASSLKLERPESSYNEQFF. For the CDR3, the DNA is TGTGCCAGCAGTTTAAAACTAGAACGACCAGAGAGCTCCTACAATGAGCAGTTCTTC.

The genes are TRBV6-1 and TRBJ2-4; weak D call: TRBD1 (5 bases). Trimming removed 1 base at V and 0 bases at J, with 28 bases between. The CDR3 contains 22 residues. The germline CDR1 and CDR2 sequences are MNHNS and SASEGT. The CDR3 is CASSEGPLVYSSKGLAKNIQYF. The CDR3 coding sequence is TGTGCCAGCAGTGAAGGGCCCCTAGTCTACAGTTCTAAGGGGTTAGCCAAAAACATTCAGTACTTC.

V gene TRBV7-9 combines with J gene TRBJ2-5; a weak D match, TRBD2 (6 bases). This CDR3 has 15 amino acids. Trimming shortened V by 5 bases and J by 4 bases, and 17 bases separated the two germline ends. Looked up from germline, CDR1 is SEHNR and CDR2 is FQNEAQ (reference sequence). The CDR3 DNA follows: TGTGCCAGCAGCCCCCCCCGGACTATAGGAGAGACCCAGTACTTC. It is translated as CASSPPRTIGETQYF.

The chain combines TRBV4-3 with TRBJ1-1; 10 nucleotides agree with TRBD1. This CDR3 spans 16 amino acids. Germline CDR1 and CDR2: LGHNA and YSLEER. The V gene end was trimmed by 4 bases and the J gene end by 6 bases; junction bases not matched to a gene: 11. The CDR3 region is CASSPRTGGRFPEAFF. DNA of the CDR3: TGCGCCAGCAGCCCTCGGACAGGGGGGCGTTTTCCTGAAGCTTTCTTT.

This rearrangement joins TRBV7-9 to TRBJ1-2; maybe TRBD1 (5 bases). V was cut by 3 bases and J by 0 bases, with 11 bases left in between. Germline CDR1 reads SEHNR; CDR2 reads FQNEAQ (reference sequence). This CDR3 has 15 residues. This CDR3 reads CASSFRQSPNYGYTF. CDR3 sequence (DNA): TGTGCCAGCAGCTTTCGACAGAGTCCTAACTATGGCTACACCTTC.

V usage is TRBV30 and J usage is TRBJ2-3; 11 bases line up with TRBD2. From germline, CDR1 is GTSNPN and CDR2 SVGIG (reference sequence). With V trimmed by 0 bases and J by 0 bases, 11 bases remained unmatched. This CDR3 region has 19 residues. CDR3 DNA sequence: TGTGCCTGGAGTGTAACGAGGTTAGCGGGAGGGTCTAGCACAGATACGCAGTATTTT. Translation: CAWSVTRLAGGSSTDTQYF.

This chain joins TRBV28 and TRBJ1-2, with 8 bases lining up with TRBD1. The CDR3 contains 12 residues. The germline CDR1 and CDR2 sequences are MDHEN and SYDVKM. V shed 8 bases, J shed 4 bases, and the junction held 3 bases outside the gene matches. DNA for the CDR3: TGTGCCAGCGAGACAGGGGCCTATGGCTACACCTTC. This gives the protein CASETGAYGYTF.

The rearrangement joins TRBV7-2 to TRBJ2-5; 8 nucleotides agree with TRBD2. Germline CDR1 SGHTA, CDR2 FQGNSA. The J segment lost 5 bases and the V segment lost 1 base, leaving 3 bases of the junction unmatched. The CDR3 length is 14 residues. The CDR3 protein is CASSLEGTRETQYF. CDR3 nucleotides: TGTGCCAGCAGCTTAGAAGGGACTAGGGAGACCCAGTACTTC.